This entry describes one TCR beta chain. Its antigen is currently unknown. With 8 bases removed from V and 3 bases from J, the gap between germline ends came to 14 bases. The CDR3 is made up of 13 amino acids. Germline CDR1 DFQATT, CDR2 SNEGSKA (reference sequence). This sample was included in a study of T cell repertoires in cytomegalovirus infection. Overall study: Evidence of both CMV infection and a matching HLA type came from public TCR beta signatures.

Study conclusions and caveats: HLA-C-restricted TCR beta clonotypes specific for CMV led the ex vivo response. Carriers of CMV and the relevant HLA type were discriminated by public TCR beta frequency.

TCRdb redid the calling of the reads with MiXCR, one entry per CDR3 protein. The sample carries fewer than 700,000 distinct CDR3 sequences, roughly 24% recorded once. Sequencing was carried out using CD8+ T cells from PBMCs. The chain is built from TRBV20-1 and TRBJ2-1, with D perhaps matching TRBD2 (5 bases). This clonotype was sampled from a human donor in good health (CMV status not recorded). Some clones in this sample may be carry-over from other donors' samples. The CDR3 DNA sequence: TGCAGTCTTAGTTGGAGGAACTACAATGAGCAGTTCTTC. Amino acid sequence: CSLSWRNYNEQFF.